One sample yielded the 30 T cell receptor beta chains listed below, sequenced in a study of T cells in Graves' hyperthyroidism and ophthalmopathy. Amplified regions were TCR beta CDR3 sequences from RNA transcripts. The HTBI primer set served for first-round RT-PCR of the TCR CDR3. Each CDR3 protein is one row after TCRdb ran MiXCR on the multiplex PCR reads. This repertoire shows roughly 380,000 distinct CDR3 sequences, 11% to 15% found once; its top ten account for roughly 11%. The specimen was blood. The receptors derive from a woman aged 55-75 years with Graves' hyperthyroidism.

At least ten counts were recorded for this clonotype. CDR3 region: CASREVMDSPLHF. DNA for the CDR3: TGCGCCAGCAGAGAGGTCATGGATTCACCCCTCCACTTT. V and J are TRBV5-1 and TRBJ1-6; D gene uncertain. Trimming stripped 5 bases from V and 8 bases from J, with 11 bases between. CDR1 is SGHRS, CDR2 YFSETQ, per germline. The CDR3 covers 13 residues.

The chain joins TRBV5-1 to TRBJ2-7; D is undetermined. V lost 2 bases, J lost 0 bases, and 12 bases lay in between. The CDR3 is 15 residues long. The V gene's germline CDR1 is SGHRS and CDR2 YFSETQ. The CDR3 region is CASSFSQFGSYEQYF. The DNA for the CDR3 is TGCGCCAGCAGCTTTTCCCAGTTTGGCTCCTACGAGCAGTACTTC.

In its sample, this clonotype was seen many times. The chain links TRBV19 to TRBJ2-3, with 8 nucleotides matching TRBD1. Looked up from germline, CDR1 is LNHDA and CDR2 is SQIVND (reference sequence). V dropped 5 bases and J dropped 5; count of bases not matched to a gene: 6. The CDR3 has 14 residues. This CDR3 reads CASSPRTGQDTQYF. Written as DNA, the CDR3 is TGTGCCAGTAGTCCGCGGACAGGGCAAGATACGCAGTATTTT. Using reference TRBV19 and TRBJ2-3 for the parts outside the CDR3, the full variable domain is DGGITQSPKYLFRKEGQNVTLSCEQNLNHDAMYWYRQDPGQGLRLIYYSQIVNDFQKGDIAEGYSVSREKKESFPLTVTSAQKNPTAFYLCASSPRTGQDTQYFGPGTRLTVL.

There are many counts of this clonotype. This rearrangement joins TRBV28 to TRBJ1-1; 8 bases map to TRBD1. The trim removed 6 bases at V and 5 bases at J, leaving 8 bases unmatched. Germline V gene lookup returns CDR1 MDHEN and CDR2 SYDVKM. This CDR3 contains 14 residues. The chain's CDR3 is CASSLTGVRTEAFF. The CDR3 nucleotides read TGTGCCAGCAGCCTGACAGGGGTCCGGACTGAAGCTTTCTTT. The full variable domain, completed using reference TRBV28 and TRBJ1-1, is DVKVTQSSRYLVKRTGEKVFLECVQDMDHENMFWYRQDPGLGLRLIYFSYDVKMKEKGDIPEGYSVSREKKERFSLILESASTNQTSMYLCASSLTGVRTEAFFGQGTRLTVV.

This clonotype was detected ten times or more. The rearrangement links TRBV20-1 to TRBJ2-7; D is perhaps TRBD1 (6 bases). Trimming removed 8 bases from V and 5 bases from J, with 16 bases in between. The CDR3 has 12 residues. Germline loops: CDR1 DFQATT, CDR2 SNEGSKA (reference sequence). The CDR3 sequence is CSLQGDVHEQYF. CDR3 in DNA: TGCAGTCTACAGGGAGACGTCCACGAGCAGTACTTC.

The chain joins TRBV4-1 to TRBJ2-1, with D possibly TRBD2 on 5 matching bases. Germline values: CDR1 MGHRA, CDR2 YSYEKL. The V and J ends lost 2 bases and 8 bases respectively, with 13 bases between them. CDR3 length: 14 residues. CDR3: CASSQPDDYYEQFF. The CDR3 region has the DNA TGCGCCAGCAGCCAACCCGACGACTATTATGAGCAGTTCTTC.

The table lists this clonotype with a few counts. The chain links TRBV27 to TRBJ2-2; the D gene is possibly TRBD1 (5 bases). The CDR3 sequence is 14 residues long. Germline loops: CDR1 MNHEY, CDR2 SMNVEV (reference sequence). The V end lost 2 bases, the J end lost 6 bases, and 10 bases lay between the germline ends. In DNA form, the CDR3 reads TGTGCCAGCAGTTTACCAGGGTCTGCCGGGGAGCTGTTTTTT. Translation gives CASSLPGSAGELFF.

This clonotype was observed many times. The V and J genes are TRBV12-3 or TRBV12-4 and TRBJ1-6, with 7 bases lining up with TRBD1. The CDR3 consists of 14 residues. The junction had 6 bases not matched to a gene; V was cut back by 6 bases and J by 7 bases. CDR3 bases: TGTGCCAGCAGCACCGACAGGGACAATTCACCCCTCCACTTT. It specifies CASSTDRDNSPLHF.

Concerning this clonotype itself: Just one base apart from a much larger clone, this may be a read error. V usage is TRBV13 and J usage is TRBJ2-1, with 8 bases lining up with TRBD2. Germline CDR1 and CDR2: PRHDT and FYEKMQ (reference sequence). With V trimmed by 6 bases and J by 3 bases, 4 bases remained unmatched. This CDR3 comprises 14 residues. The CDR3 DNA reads TGTGCCAGCAGTTACGCGGGGGGCTACAATGAGCAGTTCTTC. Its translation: CASSYAGGYNEQFF.

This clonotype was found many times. The CDR3 DNA is TGTGCCAGCAGAGGGGACAGGGGGCATCATGGCTACACCTTC. Encoded protein: CASRGDRGHHGYTF. The V and J genes are TRBV2 and TRBJ1-2, with TRBD1 matching over 12 bases. V was clipped by 6 bases and J by 6 bases; unmatched bases: 5. This CDR3 is built from 14 residues. Germline assignment: CDR1 SNHLY and CDR2 FYNNEI.

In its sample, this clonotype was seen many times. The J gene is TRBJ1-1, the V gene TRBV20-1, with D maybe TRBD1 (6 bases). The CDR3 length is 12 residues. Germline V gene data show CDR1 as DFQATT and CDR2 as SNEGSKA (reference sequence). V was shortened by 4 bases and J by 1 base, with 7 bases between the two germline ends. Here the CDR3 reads CSATDRNTEAFF. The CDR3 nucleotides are TGCAGTGCTACGGACAGGAACACTGAAGCTTTCTTT.

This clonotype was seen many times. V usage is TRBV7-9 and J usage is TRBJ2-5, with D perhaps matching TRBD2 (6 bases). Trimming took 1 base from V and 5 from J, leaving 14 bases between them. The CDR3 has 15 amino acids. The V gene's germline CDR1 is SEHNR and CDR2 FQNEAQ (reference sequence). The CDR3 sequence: CASSLGRGGEETQYF. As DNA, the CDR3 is TGTGCCAGCAGCTTAGGACGTGGAGGGGAGGAGACCCAGTACTTC.

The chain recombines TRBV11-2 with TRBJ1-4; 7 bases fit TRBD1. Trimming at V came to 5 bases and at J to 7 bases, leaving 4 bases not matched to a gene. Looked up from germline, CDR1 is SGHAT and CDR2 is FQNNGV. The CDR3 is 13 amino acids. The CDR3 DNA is TGTGCCAGCAGCCTACAGGGGAGTGAAAAACTGTTTTTT. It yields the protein CASSLQGSEKLFF.

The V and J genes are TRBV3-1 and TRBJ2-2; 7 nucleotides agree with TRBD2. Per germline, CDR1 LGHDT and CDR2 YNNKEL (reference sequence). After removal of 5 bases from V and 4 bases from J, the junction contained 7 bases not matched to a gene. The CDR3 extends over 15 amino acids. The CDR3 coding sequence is TGTGCCAGCAGCGCCCGGGGGGTCCGCACCGGGGAGCTGTTTTTT. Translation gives CASSARGVRTGELFF.

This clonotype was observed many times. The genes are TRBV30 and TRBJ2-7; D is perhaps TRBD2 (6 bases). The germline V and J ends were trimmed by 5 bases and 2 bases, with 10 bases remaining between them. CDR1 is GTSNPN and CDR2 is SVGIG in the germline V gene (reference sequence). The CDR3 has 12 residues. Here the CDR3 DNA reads TGTGCCTGGGCGGGCGGGACCTACGAGCAGTACTTC. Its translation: CAWAGGTYEQYF.

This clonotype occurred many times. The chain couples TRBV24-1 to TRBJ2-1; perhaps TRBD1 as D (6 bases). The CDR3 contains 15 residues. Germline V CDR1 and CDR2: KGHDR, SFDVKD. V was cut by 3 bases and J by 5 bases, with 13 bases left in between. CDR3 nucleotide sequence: TGTGCCACCAGTGATGTCGGGACAACCAACAATGAGCAGTTCTTC. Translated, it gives CATSDVGTTNNEQFF.

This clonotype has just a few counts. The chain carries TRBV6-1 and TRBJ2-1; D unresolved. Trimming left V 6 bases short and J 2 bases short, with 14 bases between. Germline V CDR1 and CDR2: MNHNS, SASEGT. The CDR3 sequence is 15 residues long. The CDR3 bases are TGTGCCAGCAGGGGGATGGACGGTACCTACAATGAGCAGTTCTTC. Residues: CASRGMDGTYNEQFF.

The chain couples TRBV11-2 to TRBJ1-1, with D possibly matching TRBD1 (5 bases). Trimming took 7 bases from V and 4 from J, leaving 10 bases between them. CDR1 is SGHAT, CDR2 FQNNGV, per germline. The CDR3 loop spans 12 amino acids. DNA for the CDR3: TGTGCCAGCAAAGGGGCGGGCACTGAAGCTTTCTTT. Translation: CASKGAGTEAFF.

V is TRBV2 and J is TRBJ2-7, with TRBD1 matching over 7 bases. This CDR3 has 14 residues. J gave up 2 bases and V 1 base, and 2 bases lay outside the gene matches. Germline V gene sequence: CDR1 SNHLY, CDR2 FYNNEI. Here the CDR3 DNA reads TGTGCCAGCAGTGAAGACAGGGGCCCCTACGAGCAGTACTTC. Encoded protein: CASSEDRGPYEQYF.

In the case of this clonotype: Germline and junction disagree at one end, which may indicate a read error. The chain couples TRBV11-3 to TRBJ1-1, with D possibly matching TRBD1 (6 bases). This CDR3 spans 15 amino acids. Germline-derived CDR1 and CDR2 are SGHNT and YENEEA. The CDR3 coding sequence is TGTGCCAACAGCCCGGGGGCCGCGGGGAACACTGAAGCTTTCTTT. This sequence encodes CANSPGAAGNTEAFF. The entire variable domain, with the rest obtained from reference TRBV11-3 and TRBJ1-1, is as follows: EAGVVQSPRYKIIEKKQPVAFWCNPISGHNTLYWYLQNLGQGPELLIRYENEEAVDDSQLPKDRFSAERLKGVDSTLKIQPAELGDSAVYLCANSPGAAGNTEAFFGQGTRLTVV.

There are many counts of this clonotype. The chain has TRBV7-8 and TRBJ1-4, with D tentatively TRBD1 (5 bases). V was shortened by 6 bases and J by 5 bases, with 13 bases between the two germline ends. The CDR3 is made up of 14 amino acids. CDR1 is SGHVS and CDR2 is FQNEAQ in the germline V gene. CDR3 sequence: CASRKQEGNEKLFF. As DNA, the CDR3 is TGTGCCAGCAGGAAACAGGAGGGAAATGAAAAACTGTTTTTT.

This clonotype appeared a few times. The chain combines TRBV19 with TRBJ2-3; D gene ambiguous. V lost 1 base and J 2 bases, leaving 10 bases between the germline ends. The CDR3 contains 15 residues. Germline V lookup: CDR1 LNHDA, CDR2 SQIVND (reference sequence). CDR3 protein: CASSIAGRNTDTQYF. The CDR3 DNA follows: TGTGCCAGTAGTATAGCGGGCAGAAACACAGATACGCAGTATTTT.

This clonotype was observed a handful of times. This CDR3 is CASSDDAGGRSPQYF. The DNA for the CDR3 is TGTGCCAGCAGTGATGATGCGGGAGGCCGTTCGCCCCAGTACTTC. The chain carries TRBV6-1 and TRBJ2-5, with 8 bases that match TRBD2. Germline CDR1 and CDR2: MNHNS and SASEGT. The CDR3 is made up of 15 amino acids. V was clipped by 3 bases and J by 9 bases; unmatched bases: 12.

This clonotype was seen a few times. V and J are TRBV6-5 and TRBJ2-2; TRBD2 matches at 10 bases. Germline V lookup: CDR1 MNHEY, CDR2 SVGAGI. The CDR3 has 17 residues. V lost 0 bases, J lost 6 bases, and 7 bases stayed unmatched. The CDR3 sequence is CASSYSASGSSAGELFF. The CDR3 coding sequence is TGTGCCAGCAGTTACTCGGCTAGCGGGAGTTCGGCCGGGGAGCTGTTTTTT.

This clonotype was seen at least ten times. Written as DNA, the CDR3 is TGTGCCAGCAGTAGGACAGGGGGCGGGTATGGCTACACCTTC. It codes for CASSRTGGGYGYTF. This chain uses TRBV12-3 or TRBV12-4 with TRBJ1-2; 11 nucleotides line up with TRBD1. The V segment lost 5 bases and the J segment 5 bases; nucleotides outside the gene matches: 4. This CDR3 is built from 14 residues.

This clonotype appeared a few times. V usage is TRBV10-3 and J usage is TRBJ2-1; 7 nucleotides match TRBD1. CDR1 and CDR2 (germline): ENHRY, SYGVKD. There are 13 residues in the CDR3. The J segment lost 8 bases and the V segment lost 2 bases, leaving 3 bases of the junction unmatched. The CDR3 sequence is CAISENRGDEQFF. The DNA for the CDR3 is TGTGCCATCAGTGAGAACAGGGGTGATGAGCAGTTCTTC.

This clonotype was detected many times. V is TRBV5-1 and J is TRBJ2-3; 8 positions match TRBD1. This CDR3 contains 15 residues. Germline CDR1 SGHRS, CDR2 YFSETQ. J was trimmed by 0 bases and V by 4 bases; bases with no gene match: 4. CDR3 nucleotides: TGCGCCAGCAGCAAAGGGACAGGAAGCACAGATACGCAGTATTTT. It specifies CASSKGTGSTDTQYF.

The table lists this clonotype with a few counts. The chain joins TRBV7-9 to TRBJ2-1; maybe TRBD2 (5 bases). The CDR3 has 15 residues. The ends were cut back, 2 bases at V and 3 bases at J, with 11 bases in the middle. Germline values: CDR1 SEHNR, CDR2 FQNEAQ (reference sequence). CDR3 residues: CASSLRETNYNEQFF. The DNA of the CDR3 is TGTGCCAGCAGCTTAAGAGAGACTAACTACAATGAGCAGTTCTTC.

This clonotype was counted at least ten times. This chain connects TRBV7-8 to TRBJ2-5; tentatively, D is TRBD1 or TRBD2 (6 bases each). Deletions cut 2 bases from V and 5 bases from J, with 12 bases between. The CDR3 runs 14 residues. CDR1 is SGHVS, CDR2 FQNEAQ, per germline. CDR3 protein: CASSLWGAKETQYF. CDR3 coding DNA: TGTGCCAGCAGCTTATGGGGGGCGAAGGAGACCCAGTACTTC.

CDR3 sequence reads: CASSLRVGRGITDTQYF. As DNA, the CDR3 is TGTGCCAGCAGCTTAAGGGTTGGGCGGGGAATCACAGATACGCAGTATTTT. The chain links TRBV7-3 to TRBJ2-3, with TRBD2 as a possible D gene (6 bases). Per germline, CDR1 SGHTA and CDR2 FQGTGA. V was pared by 1 base and J by 2 bases, with 16 bases between. The CDR3 has 17 amino acids.